Listed below are T cell receptor beta chains from one sample, sequenced in a study of molecular identifiers for immune sequencing clone quantification. One entry per CDR3 protein, called by TCRdb with MiXCR from the PCR reads. This sample has 300,000 to 350,000 distinct CDR3 sequences; around a fifth occur once, and the top ten carry 0.81%. Sequencing used naive CD8+ T cells from blood, with Jurkat cell RNA spiked in. The receptors here all came from a human donor in good health. Some libraries in this study had Jurkat cell RNA spiked in. Both conserved end residues are part of each CDR3. D genes are given only for firm matches. Expanded clones are given a class, and other clones once, few, many or no size at all.

D gene	V gene	J gene	clone size	CDR3 length	CDR3 protein	CDR3 DNA
TRBD2	TRBV19	TRBJ2-3	.	14	CASSRGESTDTQYF	TGTGCCAGTAGCCGGGGGGAGAGCACAGATACGCAGTATTTT
TRBD2	TRBV4-2	TRBJ2-3	many	17	CASSQELLSSGKDTQYF	TGTGCCAGCAGCCAAGAACTCCTTTCTAGCGGGAAAGATACGCAGTATTTT
.	TRBV2	TRBJ2-3	many	14	CASSPSRGTDTQYF	TGTGCCAGCAGTCCTAGCAGGGGAACAGATACGCAGTATTTT
.	TRBV28	TRBJ2-3	many	14	CASSSTGRTDTQYF	TGTGCCAGCAGTTCGACAGGCCGCACAGATACGCAGTATTTT
.	TRBV29-1	TRBJ2-1	many	13	CSAPGPGANEQFF	TGCAGCGCACCGGGACCAGGAGCTAATGAGCAGTTCTTC
.	TRBV11-2	TRBJ2-3	.	15	CASSSGQLSTYTQYF	TGTGCCAGCAGCTCTGGACAGCTTAGCACATATACGCAGTATTTT
TRBD1	TRBV19	TRBJ1-6	many	15	CASSFRTGGNSPLHF	TGTGCCAGTAGTTTCCGGACAGGGGGTAATTCACCCCTCCACTTT
.	TRBV20-1	TRBJ2-3	many	11	CSRPSTDTQYF	TGCAGCCGGCCTAGCACAGATACGCAGTATTTT
TRBD1	TRBV6-5	TRBJ1-1	many	13	CASSYTRGPGAFF	TGTGCCAGCAGTTACACCAGGGGGCCGGGGGCTTTCTTT
.	TRBV7-9	TRBJ2-5	many	15	CASSFLAPSPQTQYF	TGTGCCAGCAGCTTCCTAGCGCCCAGCCCTCAGACCCAGTACTTC
.	TRBV14	TRBJ2-3	.	16	CASSQDPPAHTDTRYF	TGTGCCAGCAGCCAAGATCCCCCGGCTCATACAGATACGCGGTATTTT
TRBD2	TRBV6-5	TRBJ2-3	many	16	CASSNQLAGGTDTQYF	TGTGCCAGCAGTAATCAACTAGCGGGGGGCACAGATACGCAGTATTTT
.	TRBV19	TRBJ1-5	few	15	CASSLNERGNQPQHF	TGTGCCAGTAGCCTCAACGAACGGGGCAATCAGCCCCAGCATTTT
TRBD2	TRBV30	TRBJ2-6	many	15	CALLAGYSGANVLTF	TGTGCCCTACTAGCGGGATACTCTGGGGCCAACGTCCTGACTTTC
.	TRBV2	TRBJ2-7	many	13	CASKTSGSYEQYF	TGTGCCAGCAAGACTAGTGGGTCCTACGAGCAGTACTTC
TRBD1	TRBV19	TRBJ2-7	many	16	CASSPMMGQVEREQYF	TGTGCCAGTAGTCCTATGATGGGACAGGTGGAACGGGAGCAGTACTTC
TRBD2	TRBV4-3	TRBJ2-3	many	16	CASSQGTSGLTDTQYF	TGCGCCAGCAGCCAAGGGACTAGCGGACTCACAGATACGCAGTATTTT
.	TRBV6-5	TRBJ1-5	many	13	CASSESTGKPQHF	TGTGCCAGCAGCGAAAGTACAGGCAAGCCCCAGCATTTT
.	TRBV19	TRBJ1-5	many	15	CASSTAAGPNQPQHF	TGTGCCAGTAGTACCGCGGCAGGGCCCAATCAGCCCCAGCATTTT
TRBD2	TRBV29-1	TRBJ2-7	many	12	CSVEVLGGTKYF	TGCAGCGTTGAAGTACTCGGCGGGACTAAGTACTTC
.	TRBV4-1	TRBJ2-7	many	14	CASRPDPSSYEQYF	TGCGCCAGCAGACCCGACCCTAGCTCCTACGAGCAGTACTTC
TRBD2	TRBV20-1	TRBJ2-3	.	17	CSARPNVLSGDTDTQYF	TGCAGTGCTAGACCCAACGTTTTAAGCGGGGACACAGATACGCAGTATTTT
.	TRBV28	TRBJ1-1	many	12	CASRDLNTEAFF	TGTGCCAGCAGAGATTTGAACACTGAAGCTTTCTTT
.	TRBV28	TRBJ2-3	.	15	CASSFRSSSTDTQYF	TGTGCCAGCAGTTTCCGGTCCAGCTCCACAGATACGCAGTATTTT
TRBD2	TRBV9	TRBJ2-3	many	16	CASSGASGGPTDTQYF	TGTGCCAGCAGCGGGGCTAGCGGGGGTCCCACAGATACGCAGTATTTT
.	TRBV7-9	TRBJ2-7	few	15	CASSLETAPAYEQYF	TGTGCCAGCAGCTTAGAAACAGCCCCGGCGTACGAGCAGTACTTC
.	TRBV27	TRBJ2-7	many	13	CASSLSGYHEQYF	TGTGCCAGCAGTTTATCAGGGTACCACGAGCAGTACTTC
TRBD2	TRBV6-2/TRBV6-3	TRBJ2-1	once	15	CASSLSGMAPNEQFF	TGTGCCAGCAGCCTTAGCGGGATGGCCCCCAATGAGCAGTTCTTC
TRBD1	TRBV2	TRBJ1-1	many	15	CASSALTGEYTEAFF	TGTGCCAGCAGTGCCCTAACAGGGGAGTATACTGAAGCTTTCTTT
.	TRBV16	TRBJ1-1	many	18	CASSQIGLLGGADTEAFF	TGTGCCAGCAGCCAAATTGGTCTGCTCGGGGGTGCGGACACTGAAGCTTTCTTT
.	TRBV7-2	TRBJ1-5	.	16	CASSLSAEGLTDTQHF	TGTGCCAGCAGCCTATCTGCGGAGGGGCTCACAGATACGCAGCATTTT
.	TRBV12-3/TRBV12-4	TRBJ1-1	many	12	CASSSRGLEAFF	TGTGCCAGCAGTTCCCGGGGGCTTGAAGCTTTCTTT
TRBD1	TRBV6-1	TRBJ1-5	many	16	CASRSGTGFSNQPQHF	TGTGCCAGCAGATCCGGGACAGGGTTTAGCAATCAGCCCCAGCATTTT
TRBD1	TRBV12-3/TRBV12-4	TRBJ2-3	many	15	CASSFLDRGADTQYF	TGTGCCAGCAGTTTTCTGGACAGGGGAGCAGATACGCAGTATTTT
TRBD1	TRBV7-9	TRBJ2-7	many	14	CASSSDRYSYEQYF	TGTGCCAGCAGCTCGGACAGGTACTCCTACGAGCAGTACTTC
TRBD2	TRBV13	TRBJ2-3	many	16	CASSSSDAGVEDTQYF	TGTGCCAGCAGCTCCTCGGACGCGGGGGTCGAAGATACGCAGTATTTT
.	TRBV4-2	TRBJ1-3	.	15	CASSQDRFSGNTIYF	TGTGCCAGCAGCCAAGATCGGTTCTCTGGAAACACCATATATTTT
TRBD2	TRBV5-3	TRBJ2-7	.	14	CASSFGAGVSEQYF	TGTGCCAGCAGCTTTGGGGCGGGGGTTTCCGAGCAGTACTTC
TRBD1	TRBV2	TRBJ2-1	few	15	CASSEAGTDYNEQFF	TGTGCCAGCAGTGAAGCAGGGACAGACTACAATGAGCAGTTCTTC
.	TRBV7-9	TRBJ1-6	many	14	CASSLDSGSSPLHF	TGTGCCAGCAGCTTGGACAGCGGGAGTTCACCCCTCCACTTT
.	TRBV7-9	TRBJ2-7	many	14	CASSATISDYEQYF	TGTGCCAGCAGCGCCACTATAAGCGACTACGAGCAGTACTTC
TRBD2	TRBV11-2	TRBJ2-1	.	18	CASSFGLAGDRSYNEQFF	TGTGCCAGCAGCTTTGGACTAGCGGGAGACCGGTCCTACAATGAGCAGTTCTTC
TRBD1	TRBV20-1	TRBJ1-2	many	17	CSARSPAGGQFFYGYTF	TGCAGTGCTAGATCCCCGGCAGGGGGTCAATTTTTCTATGGCTACACCTTC
.	TRBV4-2	TRBJ2-7	many	15	CASSQEVRRGYEQYF	TGTGCCAGCAGCCAAGAAGTACGGAGAGGGTACGAGCAGTACTTC
.	TRBV5-1	TRBJ2-2	many	13	CASSLGDTGELFF	TGCGCCAGCAGCTTGGGTGACACCGGGGAGCTGTTTTTT
TRBD2	TRBV12-3/TRBV12-4	TRBJ2-1	.	16	CASSSVPGGPHNEQFF	TGTGCCAGCAGTTCAGTTCCGGGGGGGCCTCACAATGAGCAGTTCTTC
.	TRBV4-1	TRBJ2-3	few	16	CASSQDLGYGTDTQYF	TGCGCCAGCAGCCAAGACCTGGGATACGGCACAGATACGCAGTATTTT
.	TRBV30	TRBJ2-3	many	12	CAWEKSADTQYF	TGTGCCTGGGAGAAAAGCGCAGATACGCAGTATTTT